The 21 T cell receptor beta chains listed next were all sequenced from one sample in a study of CD8 T cells in ankylosing spondylitis. MiXCR, applied by TCRdb to the 5' RACE reads, yields one record per CDR3 protein. Here the sample spans 150,000 to 200,000 distinct CDR3 sequences, under 35% being singletons. The sample comprised synovial fluid, either unsorted or a sorted T cell fraction (not recorded which). These receptors were obtained from a male donor with ankylosing spondylitis.

The chain carries TRBV20-1 and TRBJ1-4; TRBD1 agrees at 10 bases. The ends lost 6 bases at V and 13 bases at J; junction bases unmatched: 5. Looked up from germline, CDR1 is DFQATT and CDR2 is SNEGSKA (reference sequence). The CDR3 consists of 11 residues. The CDR3, as DNA: TGCAGTGCCAGTAGGACAGGGGGACTGTTTTTT. It encodes CSASRTGGLFF.

This rearrangement joins TRBV27 to TRBJ1-6; tentative D call: TRBD1 (5 bases). CDR3 length: 16 amino acids. V dropped 5 bases and J dropped 6 bases, with 17 bases sitting between them. The germline gives CDR1 MNHEY, CDR2 SMNVEV (reference sequence). The CDR3 region is CASSRFGTLSNSPLHF. CDR3 sequence (DNA): TGTGCCAGCAGTCGATTCGGGACTCTATCTAATTCACCCCTCCACTTT.

At least ten counts were recorded for this clonotype. V gene TRBV20-1 combines with J gene TRBJ1-6; tentatively, D is TRBD1 (6 bases). The V gene lost 5 bases and the J gene lost 5 bases, with 16 bases spanning the gap. The CDR3 is made up of 15 amino acids. The germline V gene has CDR1 DFQATT and CDR2 SNEGSKA (reference sequence). The CDR3: CSARTREGDNSPLHF. CDR3 nucleotides: TGCAGTGCTCGCACCCGGGAGGGGGATAATTCACCCCTCCACTTT.

The V call is TRBV18, the J call TRBJ2-1; 13 bases agree with TRBD2. V shed 3 bases and J 1 base; nucleotides not matched to a gene: 3. Germline loops: CDR1 KGHSH, CDR2 LQKENI. The CDR3 runs 17 residues. The CDR3 here is CASSPTSGRDSYNEQFF. DNA for the CDR3: TGTGCCAGCTCACCCACTAGCGGGAGGGATTCCTACAATGAGCAGTTCTTC.

The chain links TRBV7-2 to TRBJ2-3, with D perhaps TRBD2 (6 bases). The germline V gene encodes CDR1 SGHTA and CDR2 FQGNSA. This CDR3 is 14 amino acids long. The ends were cut back, 5 bases at V and 2 bases at J, with 11 bases in the middle. The CDR3 spells CASSARRATDTQYF. CDR3 DNA: TGTGCCAGCAGCGCTAGGAGGGCCACAGATACGCAGTATTTT.

The J gene is TRBJ1-2, the V gene TRBV6-1; TRBD1 matches 7 bases. Germline V gives CDR1 MNHNS, CDR2 SASEGT. The CDR3 runs to 14 residues. The ends lost 5 bases at V and 6 bases at J; junction bases unmatched: 9. CDR3 sequence (DNA): TGTGCCAGCAGTAGAATTCAGGGGGAAGATGGCTACACCTTC. Translated: CASSRIQGEDGYTF.

The CDR3 DNA is TGTGCCAGCAGCCGTGCCTCTAGCACAGATACGCAGTATTTT. Translated: CASSRASSTDTQYF. The rearrangement links TRBV3-1 to TRBJ2-3; D remains ambiguous. The CDR3 spans 14 residues. Germline V gives CDR1 LGHDT, CDR2 YNNKEL (reference sequence). Between the trimmed V and J ends, which lost 4 bases and 0 bases, there was a span of 8 bases.

This chain links TRBV9 with TRBJ2-2; 7 bases are shared with TRBD2. The CDR3 spans 16 residues. In germline, CDR1 is SGDLS, CDR2 YYNGEE. The junction had 7 bases not matched to a gene; V was cut back by 0 bases and J by 5 bases. In DNA, the CDR3 is TGTGCCAGCAGCGTAGTGGTGGGAGGGAAGACCGGGGAGCTGTTTTTT. As protein: CASSVVVGGKTGELFF.

This chain uses TRBV2 with TRBJ2-3, with 7 bases lining up with TRBD1. The CDR3 is 14 amino acids. The J segment lost 6 bases and the V segment lost 6 bases, leaving 9 bases of the junction unmatched. Per the germline V gene, CDR1 is SNHLY and CDR2 is FYNNEI. The CDR3: CASRDRVAFDTQYF. As DNA, the CDR3 is TGTGCCAGCAGAGACAGGGTCGCGTTCGATACGCAGTATTTT.

This clonotype occurred a few times. The genes are TRBV15 and TRBJ2-7; 9 bases are a match to TRBD2. The junction had 9 bases not matched to a gene; V was cut back by 2 bases and J by 4 bases. This CDR3 is built from 16 residues. Germline CDR1 reads LNHNV; CDR2 reads YYDKDF (reference sequence). The CDR3 DNA follows: TGTGCCACCAGCAGACTGGGACTAGCTGCAGATTACGAGCAGTACTTC. Its protein is CATSRLGLAADYEQYF.

This clonotype occurred a few times. The CDR3 DNA reads as TGTGCCAGCAGCTTACAGTCCCCCAGAGGGACTAACTATGGCTACACCTTC. Translation: CASSLQSPRGTNYGYTF. The chain combines TRBV7-2 with TRBJ1-2; D is unclear. Trimming shortened V by 2 bases and J by 0 bases, and 16 bases separated the two germline ends. The CDR3 runs to 17 residues. From germline, CDR1 is SGHTA and CDR2 FQGNSA.

This clonotype was seen more than once but under ten times. The CDR3 region is CASSSRAIGFTYNEQFF. CDR3 DNA sequence: TGTGCCAGCAGCTCCAGAGCTATTGGTTTCACCTACAATGAGCAGTTCTTC. The V gene is TRBV7-2, the J gene TRBJ2-1; D call uncertain. CDR3 length: 17 residues. The germline gives CDR1 SGHTA, CDR2 FQGNSA. V was pared by 4 bases and J by 2 bases, with 18 bases between.

On this clonotype itself: One junction end does not reproduce the germline sequence, and a read error may be involved. In DNA form, the CDR3 reads TGTGCCGGCAGCTTAACCCACGGTAGTGGCTACACCTTC. It translates to CAGSLTHGSGYTF. The V call is TRBV7-9, the J call TRBJ1-2; D not certain. The CDR3 has 13 residues. The germline gives CDR1 SEHNR, CDR2 FQNEAQ (reference sequence).

This clonotype was observed a handful of times. The chain couples TRBV10-3 to TRBJ1-2; the D gene is possibly TRBD1 (6 bases). This CDR3 region has 15 residues. CDR1 is ENHRY and CDR2 is SYGVKD in the germline V gene. V gave up 3 bases and J gave up 8 bases, with 19 bases separating them. The CDR3, as DNA: TGTGCCATCAGTGAAAGGGAAGGGGGGGCGCGAGGCTACACCTTC. Protein: CAISEREGGARGYTF.

This clonotype was detected many times. This chain's CDR3 is CSATPDRSGTEAFF. Written as DNA, the CDR3 is TGCAGTGCAACGCCGGACAGGTCTGGGACTGAAGCTTTCTTT. The chain is built from TRBV20-1 and TRBJ1-1, with 7 bases matching TRBD1. The trim removed 6 bases at V and 5 bases at J, leaving 12 bases unmatched. The CDR3 length is 14 residues. Germline V gene sequence: CDR1 DFQATT, CDR2 SNEGSKA (reference sequence).

This rearrangement joins TRBV11-2 to TRBJ2-1, with 11 bases identical to TRBD2. Germline V gene data show CDR1 as SGHAT and CDR2 as FQNNGV. The CDR3 sequence is 15 residues long. The V gene end was trimmed by 4 bases and the J gene end by 4 bases; junction bases not matched to a gene: 3. The CDR3 region is CASSSSGGKYNEQFF. The CDR3 bases are TGTGCCAGCAGCTCTAGCGGGGGGAAGTACAATGAGCAGTTCTTC.

The genes are TRBV20-1 and TRBJ2-3; D is perhaps TRBD1 (6 bases). The V end was cut by 2 bases, the J end by 0 bases, with 21 bases between. Germline V lookup: CDR1 DFQATT, CDR2 SNEGSKA (reference sequence). The CDR3 is made up of 18 amino acids. The CDR3 loop reads CSARTRFRGATSTDTQYF. For the CDR3, the DNA is TGCAGTGCTAGAACCCGTTTCAGGGGCGCAACTAGCACAGATACGCAGTATTTT.

The J gene is TRBJ1-1, the V gene TRBV29-1; D uncertain. The CDR3 runs 10 residues. Trimming pared 6 bases from V and 1 base from J, leaving 3 bases between. Germline V CDR1 and CDR2: SQVTM, ANQGSEA. CDR3 amino acids: CSVRNTEAFF. The CDR3, as DNA: TGCAGCGTGAGGAACACTGAAGCTTTCTTT.

This clonotype was seen a handful of times. The chain recombines TRBV11-2 with TRBJ2-1; TRBD1 matches 7 bases. CDR1 is SGHAT, CDR2 FQNNGV, per germline. This CDR3 spans 15 amino acids. The J segment lost 4 bases and the V segment lost 0 bases, leaving 3 bases of the junction unmatched. DNA for the CDR3: TGTGCCAGCAGCTTAGATCCGGGACAGTACAATGAGCAGTTCTTC. Its protein product is CASSLDPGQYNEQFF.

The V call is TRBV20-1, the J call TRBJ1-2, with unresolved D. Trimming left V 0 bases short and J 8 bases short, with 19 bases between. The CDR3 runs 15 residues. Germline CDR1 is DFQATT and CDR2 is SNEGSKA (reference sequence). CDR3 coding DNA: TGCAGTGCTAGAGATGCCCAGTCGGCCAGAGGCGGCTACACCTTC. This translates into CSARDAQSARGGYTF.

The chain couples TRBV24-1 to TRBJ2-3, with a tentative D call TRBD2 (6 bases). Germline CDR1 and CDR2: KGHDR and SFDVKD. The CDR3 is 13 amino acids. Trimming took off 5 bases at V and 12 bases at J, with 17 bases between the two ends. The CDR3 spells CATSGPVGGLQYF. DNA for the CDR3: TGTGCCACCAGTGGGCCCGTGGGGGGTCTTCAGTATTTT.